This T cell receptor (beta chain) comes out of a study of cytomegalovirus exposure and HLA in healthy donors. V was clipped by 1 base and J by 5 bases; unmatched bases: 3. The CDR3 spans 16 residues. In germline, CDR1 is SEHNR, CDR2 FQNEAQ (reference sequence). The PCR made use of 60 Vbeta and 13 Jbeta primers. Libraries were prepared by immunoSEQ multiplex PCR; TCRdb keeps only in-frame clonotypes and omits some of them. In the table there are about 180,000 clones, 77% of which are singletons. The material sequenced was PBMCs. The clonotype was recovered from a woman aged 55-69 years in good health and CMV-seropositive. The J gene is TRBJ2-7, the V gene TRBV7-9; 15 bases match TRBD2. CDR3 amino acids: CASSLGTSGRVDEQYF. The CDR3, as DNA: TGTGCCAGCAGCTTAGGGACTAGCGGGAGGGTCGACGAGCAGTACTTC.